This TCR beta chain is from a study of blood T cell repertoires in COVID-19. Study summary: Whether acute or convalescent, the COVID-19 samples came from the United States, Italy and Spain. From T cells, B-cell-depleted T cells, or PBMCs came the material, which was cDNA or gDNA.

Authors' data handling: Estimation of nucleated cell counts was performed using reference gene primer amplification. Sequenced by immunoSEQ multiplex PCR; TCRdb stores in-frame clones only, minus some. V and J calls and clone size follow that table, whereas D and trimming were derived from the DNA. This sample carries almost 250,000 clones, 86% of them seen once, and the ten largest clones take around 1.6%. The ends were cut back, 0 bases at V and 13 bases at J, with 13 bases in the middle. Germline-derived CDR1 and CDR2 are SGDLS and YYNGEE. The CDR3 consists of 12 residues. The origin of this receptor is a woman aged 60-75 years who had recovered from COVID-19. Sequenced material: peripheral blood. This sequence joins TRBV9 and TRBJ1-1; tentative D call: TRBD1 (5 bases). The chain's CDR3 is CASSVGVRDGFF. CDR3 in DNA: TGTGCCAGCAGCGTAGGGGTCAGGGATGGTTTCTTT.